A selection of T cell receptor beta chains follows, all from one sample in a study of post-analysis software for immune sequencing data. Using its own MiXCR run on the PCR reads, TCRdb lists one record per CDR3 protein. The sample shows hundreds of thousands of distinct CDR3 sequences, roughly 50% of them seen only once. The specimen was blood. These receptors were obtained from a girl aged 5 to 17 with multiple sclerosis. The CDR3 runs from the conserved cysteine through the conserved F or W. Each record gives: J gene, clone size, D gene, V gene, CDR3 protein, CDR3 DNA. The D gene is left open where the match is weak. Not every row has a clone size; where given, it reads once, few, many or a size class.

TRBJ2-3	few	.	TRBV20-1	CSASVTGTSTDTQYF	TGCAGTGCTAGTGTAACCGGGACCAGCACAGATACGCAGTATTTT
TRBJ2-7	once	TRBD2	TRBV9	CASSAGLAPSSYEQYF	TGTGCCAGCAGCGCCGGACTAGCGCCGAGCTCCTACGAGCAGTACTTC
TRBJ2-7	.	.	TRBV7-2	CASSLTGLDEQYF	TGTGCCAGCAGCTTAACGGGATTGGACGAGCAGTACTTC
TRBJ2-3	few	TRBD2	TRBV29-1	CSVEVEPSGSTDTQYF	TGCAGCGTTGAAGTCGAACCTAGCGGGAGCACAGATACGCAGTATTTT
TRBJ1-1	.	.	TRBV7-3	CASSLTGGLAEAFF	TGTGCCAGCAGCTTAACGGGGGGCCTGGCTGAAGCTTTCTTT
TRBJ2-7	few	.	TRBV18	CASSPLGTVGYEQYF	TGTGCCAGCTCACCCCTGGGGACTGTAGGCTACGAGCAGTACTTC
TRBJ2-6	.	.	TRBV12-3/TRBV12-4	CASSWQGSGANVLTF	TGTGCCAGCAGTTGGCAGGGCTCTGGGGCCAACGTCCTGACTTTC
TRBJ2-1	.	.	TRBV9	CASSVGGMANEQFF	TGTGCCAGCAGCGTCGGTGGTATGGCCAATGAGCAGTTCTTC
TRBJ1-2	few	.	TRBV29-1	CSVAQSYGYTF	TGCAGCGTTGCTCAGAGCTATGGCTACACCTTC
TRBJ1-2	few	.	TRBV25-1	CASGIRPSYGYTF	TGTGCCAGCGGCATCAGACCCAGCTATGGCTACACCTTC